The TCR beta chain under discussion was sequenced for a study of T cell changes during pregnancy in multiple sclerosis. Germline assignment: CDR1 MNHEY and CDR2 SMNVEV (reference sequence). J gave up 8 bases and V 0 bases, and 5 bases lay outside the gene matches. CDR3 length: 14 residues. Repertoires were generated with immunoSEQ multiplex PCR, while TCRdb's copy carries only in-frame clones and drops some. The data show around 33,000 clones, 85% to 90% seen once. This sample comprised CD8+ T cells from peripheral blood mononuclear cells, obtained in the third trimester of pregnancy. This chain uses TRBV27 with TRBJ1-2; TRBD1 agrees at 8 bases. This clonotype originated in a female donor with multiple sclerosis, enrolled in a pregnancy study. The CDR3 reads CASSLSTGGRGYTF. The CDR3 DNA reads TGTGCCAGCAGTTTATCAACAGGGGGACGGGGCTACACCTTC.